This T cell receptor (beta chain) was identified in a study of T-cell memory formation after mild COVID-19. Study-wide findings and caveats: Contracting CD8+ clones were enriched in EMRA, CD4+ mainly in CM and EM.

Comment on this clonotype: Its antigen remains unknown.

TCRdb re-analysed the 5' RACE reads in MiXCR, keeping a single row per CDR3 protein. The sample includes about 440,000 distinct CDR3 sequences, roughly 20% of them seen just once. Germline lookup yields CDR1 KGHSH and CDR2 LQKENI. The ends were cut back, 8 bases at V and 1 base at J, with 13 bases in the middle. CDR3 size: 14 residues. The receptor comes from an adult woman who had mild COVID-19 (a few samples of this study predate the infection). Cell type and time point are not known. Sequenced material: PBMCs or a T cell subset sorted from them (not recorded which). This chain uses TRBV18 with TRBJ2-3; perhaps TRBD1 as D (5 bases). The CDR3 sequence is CASAPGLGTDTQYF. DNA for the CDR3: TGTGCCAGCGCCCCAGGGCTGGGCACAGATACGCAGTATTTT.